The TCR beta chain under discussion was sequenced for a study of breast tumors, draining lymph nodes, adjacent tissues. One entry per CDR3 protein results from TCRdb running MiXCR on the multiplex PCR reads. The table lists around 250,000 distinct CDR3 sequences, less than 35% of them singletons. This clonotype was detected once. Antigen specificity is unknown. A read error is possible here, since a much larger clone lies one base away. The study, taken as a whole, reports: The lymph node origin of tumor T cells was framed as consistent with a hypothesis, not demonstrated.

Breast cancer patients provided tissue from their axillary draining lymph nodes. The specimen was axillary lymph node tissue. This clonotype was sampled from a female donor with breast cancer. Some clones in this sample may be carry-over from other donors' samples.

CDR3 region: CASSIDDGSGNKQYF. CDR3 coding DNA: TGTGCCAGTAGTATAGACGATGGGTCCGGCAACAAGCAGTACTTC. The rearrangement joins TRBV19 to TRBJ2-7, with D uncertain. V lost 0 bases to trimming and J lost 8 bases, with 17 bases between them. Germline values: CDR1 LNHDA, CDR2 SQIVND (reference sequence). The length of the CDR3 is 15 residues.